The rows below give T cell receptor beta chains drawn from one sample of a study of glioma-infiltrating T cells. TCRdb reanalysed the multiplex PCR reads using MiXCR and keeps one entry per CDR3 protein. The repertoire has about 410,000 distinct CDR3 sequences, 41% of them found once; the top ten carry approximately 12%. Material for sequencing was glioma tissue, nonneoplastic brain tissue, or PBMCs (not recorded which). The receptors here all came from a human donor with low-grade glioma or glioblastoma, undergoing nonglioma brain surgery, or in good health (not recorded which). Both conserved end residues are part of each CDR3. Each record gives: CDR3 DNA, CDR3 protein, D gene, J gene, V gene, clone size. D genes are given only for firm matches. The size entry is marked missing in some rows and otherwise reads once, few, many or a size class.

TGTGCCAGTAGTTGGGGGAAGAGCTCCTACGAGCAGTACTTC,CASSWGKSSYEQYF,.,TRBJ2-7,TRBV19,few
TGTGCCAGCAGCTCCGTTGATTACACAGGGCGAGGGTTGGTGACCCAGTACTTC,CASSSVDYTGRGLVTQYF,.,TRBJ2-5,TRBV7-9,few
TGTGCCATCAGTGAGATACAGCTCACAGATACGAAGTATTTT,CAISEIQLTDTKYF,.,TRBJ2-3,TRBV10-3,.
TGTGCCAGCAGTCCTCGGCGGGAGAGAGAGACCCAGTACTTC,CASSPRRERETQYF,TRBD2,TRBJ2-5,TRBV6-1,few
TGTGCCAGCAGTGAATTCGGGTTTCAGAGATCCTACAATGAGCAGTTCTTC,CASSEFGFQRSYNEQFF,.,TRBJ2-1,TRBV27,.
TGTGCCAGCAGCGACGGTTCCTACGAGCAGTACTTC,CASSDGSYEQYF,.,TRBJ2-7,TRBV6-1,many
TGTGCCAGCAGCTCTCCGGAACAGAACACCGGGGAGCTGTTTTTT,CASSSPEQNTGELFF,.,TRBJ2-2,TRBV12-3/TRBV12-4,few
TGTGCCAGCAGGAGACAGGGGGCCACCGGGGAGCTGTTTTTT,CASRRQGATGELFF,TRBD1,TRBJ2-2,TRBV6-2/TRBV6-3,many
TGTGCCACCAGCACCTCAGGGCACGAGCAGTACTTC,CATSTSGHEQYF,.,TRBJ2-7,TRBV15,many
TGTGCTAGTGGTTTGCCCCGAGTGGGTAAAGAGACCCAGTACTTC,CASGLPRVGKETQYF,.,TRBJ2-5,TRBV12-5,few
TGTGCCAGCAGTGAAGAGCCAGGGCCGACACCCCTCCACTTT,CASSEEPGPTPLHF,.,TRBJ1-6,TRBV2,.
TGTGCCAGCAGTTTAAACCGGGAGCGCGAGCAGTACTTC,CASSLNREREQYF,.,TRBJ2-7,TRBV28,.
TGTGCCAGCACCTCATCTAGCTATAGGCCGAACAATGAGCAGTTCTTC,CASTSSSYRPNNEQFF,.,TRBJ2-1,TRBV4-2,.
TGTGCCAGCAGCTCCCGGGACGTAAGAACTTACAATGAGCAGTTCTTC,CASSSRDVRTYNEQFF,.,TRBJ2-1,TRBV7-9,.
TGTGCCAGCAGTTACTCTGGGCGGCGGCTACAGTTCTTC,CASSYSGRRLQFF,.,TRBJ2-1,TRBV6-2/TRBV6-3,few
TGTGCCAGCTCACCTTCTGGGAGGCAGTACTTCTACGAGCAGTACTTC,CASSPSGRQYFYEQYF,.,TRBJ2-7,TRBV18,.
TGTGCCATCAGGCGGGAAGGGACCACCCTCTATGGCTACACCTTC,CAIRREGTTLYGYTF,.,TRBJ1-2,TRBV10-3,.
TGCAGTGCTCTACCGGGACTAGCGGGACCCTACAATGAGCAGTTCTTC,CSALPGLAGPYNEQFF,TRBD2,TRBJ2-1,TRBV20-1,.